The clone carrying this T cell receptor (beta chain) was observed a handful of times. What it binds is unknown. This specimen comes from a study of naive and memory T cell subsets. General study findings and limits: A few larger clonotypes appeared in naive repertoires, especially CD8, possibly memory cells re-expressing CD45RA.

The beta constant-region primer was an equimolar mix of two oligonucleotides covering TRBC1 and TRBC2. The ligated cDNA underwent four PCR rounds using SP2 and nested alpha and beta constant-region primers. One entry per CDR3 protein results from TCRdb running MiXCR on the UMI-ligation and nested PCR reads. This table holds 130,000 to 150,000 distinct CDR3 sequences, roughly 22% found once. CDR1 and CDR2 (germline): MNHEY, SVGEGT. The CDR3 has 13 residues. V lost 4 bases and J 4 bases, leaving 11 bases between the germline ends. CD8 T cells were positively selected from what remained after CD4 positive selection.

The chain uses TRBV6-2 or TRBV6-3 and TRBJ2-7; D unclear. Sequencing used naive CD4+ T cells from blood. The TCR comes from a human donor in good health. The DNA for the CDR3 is TGTGCCAGCAGTTTCATGGACGGTTACGAGCAGTACTTC. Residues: CASSFMDGYEQYF.